This record covers a single T cell receptor (beta chain). This entry belongs to a study of shared clonotypes between healthy human individuals. TCRdb's copy holds only in-frame clones and misses some; the assay was immunoSEQ multiplex PCR. The top ten clones hold around 1.8% of a sample with hundreds of thousands of clones, about 80% of them seen once. The receptor comes from a woman in her thirties in good health. The specimen sequenced was memory CD4+ T cells sorted from blood. The subset was: CD45RA-negative fraction.

The CDR3 nucleotides are TGTGCCAGCACCTTCGGCATCGGCTATGGCTACACCTTC. This gives the protein CASTFGIGYGYTF. The chain couples TRBV5-8 to TRBJ1-2, with no clear D. This CDR3 is built from 13 residues. CDR1 is SGHTS and CDR2 is YDEGEE in the germline V gene. With 6 bases removed from V and 4 bases from J, the gap between germline ends came to 13 bases.